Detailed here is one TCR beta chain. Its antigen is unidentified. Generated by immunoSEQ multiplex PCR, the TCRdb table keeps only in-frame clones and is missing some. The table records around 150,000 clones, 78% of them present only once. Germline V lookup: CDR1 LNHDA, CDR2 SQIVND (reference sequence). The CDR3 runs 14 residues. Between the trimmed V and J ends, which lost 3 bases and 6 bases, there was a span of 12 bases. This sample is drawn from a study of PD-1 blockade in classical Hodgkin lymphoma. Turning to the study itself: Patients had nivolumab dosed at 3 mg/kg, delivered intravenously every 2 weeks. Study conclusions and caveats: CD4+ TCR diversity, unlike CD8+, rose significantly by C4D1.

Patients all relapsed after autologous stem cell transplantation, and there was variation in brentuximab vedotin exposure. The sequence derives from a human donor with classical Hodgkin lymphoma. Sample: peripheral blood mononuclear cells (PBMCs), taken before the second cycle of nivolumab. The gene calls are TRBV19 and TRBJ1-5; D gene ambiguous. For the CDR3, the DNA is TGTGCCAGTAGTATGGTTCGGGTGATTCAGCCCCAGCATTTT. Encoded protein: CASSMVRVIQPQHF.